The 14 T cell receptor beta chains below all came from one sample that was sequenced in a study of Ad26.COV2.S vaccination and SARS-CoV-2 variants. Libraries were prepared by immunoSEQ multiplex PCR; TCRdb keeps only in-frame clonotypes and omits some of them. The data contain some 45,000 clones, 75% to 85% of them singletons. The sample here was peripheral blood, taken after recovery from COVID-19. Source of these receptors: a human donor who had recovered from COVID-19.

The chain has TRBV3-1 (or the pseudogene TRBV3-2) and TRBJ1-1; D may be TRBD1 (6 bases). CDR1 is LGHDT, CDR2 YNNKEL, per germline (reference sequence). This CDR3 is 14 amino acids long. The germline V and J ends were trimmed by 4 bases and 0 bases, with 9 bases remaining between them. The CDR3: CASSPRGLNTEAFF. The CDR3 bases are TGTGCCAGCAGCCCACGGGGGCTGAACACTGAAGCTTTCTTT.

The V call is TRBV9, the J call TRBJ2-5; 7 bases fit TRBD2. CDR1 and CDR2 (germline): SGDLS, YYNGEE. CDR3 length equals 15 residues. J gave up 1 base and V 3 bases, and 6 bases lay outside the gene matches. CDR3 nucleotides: TGTGCCAGCAGCGACGGGGGGTGGCCCCAAGAGACCCAGTACTTC. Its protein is CASSDGGWPQETQYF.

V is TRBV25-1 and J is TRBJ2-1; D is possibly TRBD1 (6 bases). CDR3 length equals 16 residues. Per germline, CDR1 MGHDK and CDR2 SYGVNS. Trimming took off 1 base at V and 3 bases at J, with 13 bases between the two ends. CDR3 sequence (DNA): TGTGCCAGCAGTGAATTACAGGGCGGAGGCTACAATGAGCAGTTCTTC. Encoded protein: CASSELQGGGYNEQFF.

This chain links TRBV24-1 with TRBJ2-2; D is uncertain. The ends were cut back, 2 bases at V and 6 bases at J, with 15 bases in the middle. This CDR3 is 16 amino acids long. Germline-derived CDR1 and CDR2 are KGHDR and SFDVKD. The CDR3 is CATSDSSIVLAGELFF. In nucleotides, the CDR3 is TGTGCCACCAGTGATTCATCCATCGTATTAGCCGGGGAGCTGTTTTTT.

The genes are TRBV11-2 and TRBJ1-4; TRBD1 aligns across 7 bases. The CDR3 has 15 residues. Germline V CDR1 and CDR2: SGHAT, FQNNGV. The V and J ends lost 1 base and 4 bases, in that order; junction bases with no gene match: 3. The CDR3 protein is CASSLGTGVNEKLFF. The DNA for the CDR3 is TGTGCCAGCAGCTTAGGGACAGGCGTTAATGAAAAACTGTTTTTT.

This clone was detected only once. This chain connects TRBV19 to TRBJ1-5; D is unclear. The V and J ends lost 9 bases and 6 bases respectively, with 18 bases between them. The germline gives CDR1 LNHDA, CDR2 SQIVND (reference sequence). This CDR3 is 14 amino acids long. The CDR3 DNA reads TGTGCCAGCAAAGGTCCAGGAGGTAGTCAGCCCCAGCATTTT. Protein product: CASKGPGGSQPQHF. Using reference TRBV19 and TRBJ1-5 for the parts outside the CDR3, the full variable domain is DGGITQSPKYLFRKEGQNVTLSCEQNLNHDAMYWYRQDPGQGLRLIYYSQIVNDFQKGDIAEGYSVSREKKESFPLTVTSAQKNPTAFYLCASKGPGGSQPQHFGDGTRLSIL.

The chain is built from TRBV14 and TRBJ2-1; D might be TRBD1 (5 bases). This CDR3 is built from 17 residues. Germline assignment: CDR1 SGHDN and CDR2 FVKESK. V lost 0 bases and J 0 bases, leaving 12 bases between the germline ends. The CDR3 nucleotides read TGTGCCAGCAGCCAAGATATCGACAGAGGCTCCTACAATGAGCAGTTCTTC. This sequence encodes CASSQDIDRGSYNEQFF.

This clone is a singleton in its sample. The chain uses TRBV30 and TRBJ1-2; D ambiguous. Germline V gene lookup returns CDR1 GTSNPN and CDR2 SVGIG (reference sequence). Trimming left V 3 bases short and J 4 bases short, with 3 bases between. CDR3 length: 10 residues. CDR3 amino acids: CAWSSYGYTF. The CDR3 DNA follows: TGTGCCTGGAGCTCCTATGGCTACACCTTC.

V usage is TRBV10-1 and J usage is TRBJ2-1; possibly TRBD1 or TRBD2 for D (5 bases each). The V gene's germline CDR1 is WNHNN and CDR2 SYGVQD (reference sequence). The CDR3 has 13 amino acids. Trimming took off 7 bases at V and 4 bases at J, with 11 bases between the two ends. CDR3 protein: CASTGRGYNEQFF. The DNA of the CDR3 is TGCGCCAGCACGGGACGGGGTTACAATGAGCAGTTCTTC.

CDR3 sequence: CASSLITSGSETQYF. The DNA of the CDR3 is TGTGCCAGCAGCCTTATAACGAGTGGTTCAGAGACCCAGTACTTC. This rearrangement joins TRBV14 to TRBJ2-5; D ambiguous. V dropped 4 bases and J dropped 4 bases, with 16 bases sitting between them. Germline V CDR1 and CDR2: SGHDN, FVKESK. This CDR3 contains 15 residues.

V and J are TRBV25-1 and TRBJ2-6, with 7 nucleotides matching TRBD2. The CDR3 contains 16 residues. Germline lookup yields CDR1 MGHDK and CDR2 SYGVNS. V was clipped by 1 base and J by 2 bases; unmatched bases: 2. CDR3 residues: CASSELGTTGANVLTF. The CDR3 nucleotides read TGTGCCAGCAGTGAATTGGGGACTACTGGGGCCAACGTCCTGACTTTC. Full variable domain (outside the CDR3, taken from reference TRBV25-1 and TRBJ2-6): EADIYQTPRYLVIGTGKKITLECSQTMGHDKMYWYQQDPGMELHLIHYSYGVNSTEKGDLSSESTVSRIRTEHFPLTLESARPSHTSQYLCASSELGTTGANVLTFGAGSRLTVL.

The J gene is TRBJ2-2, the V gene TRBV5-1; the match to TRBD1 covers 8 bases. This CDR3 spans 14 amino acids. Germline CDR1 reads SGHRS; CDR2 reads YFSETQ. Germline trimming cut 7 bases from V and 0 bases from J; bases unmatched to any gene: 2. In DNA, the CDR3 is TGCGCCAGCGTCAGGGGGCCGAACACCGGGGAGCTGTTTTTT. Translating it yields CASVRGPNTGELFF.

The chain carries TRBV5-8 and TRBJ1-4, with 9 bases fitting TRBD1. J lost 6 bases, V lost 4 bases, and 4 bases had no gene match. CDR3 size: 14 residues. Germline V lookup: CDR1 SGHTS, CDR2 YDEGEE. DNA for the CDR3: TGTGCCAGCAGCCCCGGGACAGGGCATGAAAAACTGTTTTTT. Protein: CASSPGTGHEKLFF.

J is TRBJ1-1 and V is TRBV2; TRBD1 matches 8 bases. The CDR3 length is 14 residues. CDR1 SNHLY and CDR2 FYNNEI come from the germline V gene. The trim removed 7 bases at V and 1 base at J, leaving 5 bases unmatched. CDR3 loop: CASTKDRGNTEAFF. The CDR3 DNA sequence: TGTGCCAGCACAAAAGACAGGGGGAACACTGAAGCTTTCTTT.